This T cell receptor (beta chain) is drawn from a study of cytomegalovirus exposure and HLA in healthy donors. PCR amplification relied on 60 Vbeta primers (plus 13 Jbeta primers). TCRdb's copy holds only in-frame clones and misses some; the assay was immunoSEQ multiplex PCR. The table shows 100,000 or so clones, with 74% occurring only once. This CDR3 comprises 14 residues. Trimming stripped 0 bases from V and 3 bases from J, with 7 bases between. Looked up from germline, CDR1 is SGHNT and CDR2 is YYREEE (reference sequence). The sample comprised PBMCs. The chain joins TRBV5-4 to TRBJ1-5; possibly TRBD1 for D (6 bases). The TCR originated in a man aged 50 or older in good health and CMV-seropositive. The DNA of the CDR3 is TGTGCCAGCAGCTTGGTGGGACACAATCAGCCCCAGCATTTT. This codes for CASSLVGHNQPQHF. Supplemented by reference TRBV5-4 and TRBJ1-5, the full variable domain reads ETGVTQSPTHLIKTRGQQVTLRCSSQSGHNTVSWYQQALGQGPQFIFQYYREEENGRGNFPPRFSGLQFPNYSSELNVNALELDDSALYLCASSLVGHNQPQHFGDGTRLSIL.